This TCR beta chain was sequenced during a study of cytomegalovirus exposure and HLA in healthy donors. General observations from the study: High sensitivity and specificity were reportedly achieved when the classifier diagnosed cytomegalovirus status.

Trimming cost V 7 bases and J 3 bases; bases outside gene matches: 11. CDR3 length: 15 amino acids. Germline-derived CDR1 and CDR2 are ENHRY and SYGVKD. The PCR employed 60 Vbeta primers together with 13 Jbeta primers. The repertoire was sequenced with immunoSEQ multiplex PCR; TCRdb's copy has only in-frame clones and lacks some. The sample shows 130,000 or so clones, around four fifths of them seen only once. Points on this clone: What it binds is unknown.

This clonotype was sampled from a woman in her 40s in good health and CMV-seropositive. The rearrangement links TRBV10-3 to TRBJ1-1, with 7 bases aligning to TRBD1. Sequencing input: PBMCs. Written as DNA, the CDR3 is TGTGCCATCAAGGGGACAGCCCCAGGGGACACTGAAGCTTTCTTT. Translating it yields CAIKGTAPGDTEAFF.